The count of the clone carrying this TCR beta chain is one. What it binds is unknown. The entry originates in a study of identical twins. Study-wide results and limits: Alpha sequences that were out-of-frame and twin-shared showed an excess of low generation probability. Insertions were reduced in abundant cord blood beta clonotypes but not in memory repertoires.

Template switching created a universal primer site, and the cDNA included unique molecular identifiers. MiXCR, applied by TCRdb to the 5' RACE reads, yields one record per CDR3 protein. Counted here are more than 1.5 million distinct CDR3 sequences, less than 35% occurring once; the ten biggest clones make up 0.27%. There are 14 residues in the CDR3. V lost 2 bases and J 7 bases, leaving 16 bases between the germline ends. Germline CDR1 reads SGDLS; CDR2 reads YYNGEE. The source is a newborn girl in good health. The chain combines TRBV9 with TRBJ2-7; D gene uncertain. Sequences were obtained from cord blood. CDR3 DNA sequence: TGTGCCAGCAGCGTCATAAGCTCCTACAATGAGCAGTACTTC. It translates to CASSVISSYNEQYF.